By its share, the clone carrying this T cell receptor beta chain is medium-sized (0.01 to 0.1%). Its target is not known. TCRdb re-called the PCR reads through MiXCR. This table has approximately 34,000 clones, over 15% appearing once. The CDR3 runs 13 residues. V shed 10 bases, J shed 3 bases, and the junction held 4 bases outside the gene matches. Germline CDR1 is SNHLY and CDR2 is FYNNEI. This entry belongs to a study of metastatic and nonmetastatic thyroid tumors. Overall study findings and caveats: Patients with malignant thyroid tumors reportedly had significantly higher TCR beta diversity than those with benign nodules, in blood and tumor.

Thyroid surgery was performed in patients who had received no treatment beforehand. The material sequenced was blood. This sequence was found in a female donor with papillary thyroid cancer or a benign thyroid nodule (not recorded which). Some clones in this sample may be carry-over from other donors' samples. V gene TRBV2 combines with J gene TRBJ2-7, with 12 bases aligning to TRBD2. The DNA of the CDR3 is TGTGCCACCACTAGCGGGAGGAACTACGAGCAGTACTTC. Translated: CATTSGRNYEQYF.